This T cell receptor (beta chain) was sequenced in a study of CD8+CD57+ T cells in acquired aplastic anemia. At the level of the study: Yields of DNA that came from sorted CD4+ and CD8+ cells averaged approximately 3.5 ug.

TCR beta VDJ and CDR3 profiling used genomic DNA as template. TCRdb re-analysed the reads in MiXCR, keeping a single row per CDR3 protein. The data contain about 190,000 distinct CDR3 sequences, roughly half of them seen just once; the ten biggest clones take up around a sixth. Sample: sorted CD4+, CD8+, or CD8+CD57+ T cells (not recorded which) from PBMCs. This sequence originates from a human donor in good health, serving as a control.

This chain's CDR3 is CASSLVTYSYEQYF. Written as DNA, the CDR3 is TGTGCCAGCAGCTTAGTGACCTACTCCTACGAGCAGTACTTC. The chain employs TRBV11-2 and TRBJ2-7; no definite D call. The CDR3 covers 14 residues. Trimming cost V 1 base and J 0 bases, with 7 bases left between them. Germline loops: CDR1 SGHAT, CDR2 FQNNGV. The full variable domain, rest sourced from reference TRBV11-2 and TRBJ2-7, is EAGVAQSPRYKIIEKRQSVAFWCNPISGHATLYWYQQILGQGPKLLIQFQNNGVVDDSQLPKDRFSAERLKGVDSTLKIQPAKLEDSAVYLCASSLVTYSYEQYFGPGTRLTVT.